This section outlines one TCR beta chain sequence together with its context. This sample is drawn from a study of control samples from healthy donors and cancer patients. Clones were sequenced by immunoSEQ multiplex PCR, and TCRdb holds only the in-frame ones, with some missing. The sample consists of 75,000 to 95,000 clones, roughly 89% of them appearing once. Germline V lookup: CDR1 SGHTA, CDR2 FQGNSA. The V gene end was trimmed by 5 bases and the J gene end by 3 bases; junction bases not matched to a gene: 15. The CDR3 is made up of 17 amino acids. The sequence was collected from a woman in her 50s with colorectal cancer. The rearrangement joins TRBV7-2 to TRBJ2-5; 7 bases fit TRBD1. Sequenced input: PBMCs. CDR3 DNA: TGTGCCAGCAGCCGGTCGAGGGGGCTGGGGAAAGAAGAGACCCAGTACTTC. Translated, it gives CASSRSRGLGKEETQYF.